Listed below are T cell receptor beta chains from one sample, sequenced in a study of early T cells in non-severe SARS-CoV-2 infection. TCRdb re-derived calls from the 5' RACE reads in MiXCR, one entry per CDR3 protein. The sample lists 50,000 to 60,000 distinct CDR3 sequences; under 14% were seen once. The sample comprised whole blood. These receptor sequences come from an adult who was a healthcare worker with PCR-confirmed SARS-CoV-2 infection or an uninfected control (not recorded which). The CDR3 runs from the conserved cysteine through the conserved F or W. D genes are given only for firm matches. Part of the rows lack a size; the others show once, few, many or a class for expanded clones.

D gene,J gene,V gene,clone size,CDR3 protein,CDR3 DNA
TRBD1,TRBJ1-6,TRBV2,NA,CANAQGVIGSPLHF,TGTGCCAACGCACAGGGGGTGATAGGTTCACCCCTCCACTTT
NA,TRBJ2-3,TRBV6-5,many,CASSYRGWSTDTQYF,TGTGCCAGCAGTTATAGAGGTTGGAGCACAGATACGCAGTATTTT
NA,TRBJ1-5,TRBV28,NA,CASSLLVLRTGQGQPQHF,TGTGCCAGCAGTTTGCTCGTTTTACGTACGGGGCAGGGTCAGCCCCAGCATTTT
NA,TRBJ2-1,TRBV28,many,CATYREGNEQFF,TGTGCCACCTACAGGGAAGGCAATGAGCAGTTCTTC
NA,TRBJ1-6,TRBV28,few,CASSSFVKYNSPLHF,TGTGCCAGCAGTTCCTTCGTTAAATATAATTCACCCCTCCACTTT
TRBD1,TRBJ2-7,TRBV5-5,few,CASSLEGAKWYEQYF,TGTGCCAGCAGCTTGGAGGGGGCGAAATGGTACGAGCAGTACTTC
TRBD2,TRBJ2-7,TRBV27,NA,CASRGLAGVYEQYF,TGTGCCAGCAGGGGACTAGCGGGGGTCTACGAGCAGTACTTC
NA,TRBJ2-5,TRBV5-1,NA,CAGQETQYF,TGCGCCGGCCAAGAGACCCAGTACTTC
NA,TRBJ2-3,TRBV6-1,many,CASSARTEGDTQYF,TGTGCCAGCAGTGCACGGACCGAAGGAGATACGCAGTATTTT
TRBD2,TRBJ2-3,TRBV6-1,many,CASSATSGGQDTQYF,TGTGCCAGCAGTGCGACTAGCGGGGGCCAAGATACGCAGTATTTT
TRBD2,TRBJ2-7,TRBV20-1,few,CSSQAGGRGEQYF,TGCAGTTCACAAGCGGGAGGACGAGGCGAGCAGTACTTC
NA,TRBJ2-2,TRBV5-1,many,CASGGDSQNTGELFF,TGCGCCAGCGGGGGCGACAGTCAAAACACCGGGGAGCTGTTTTTT
NA,TRBJ2-7,TRBV28,NA,CASSPGFHYEQYF,TGTGCCAGCAGCCCCGGGTTCCACTACGAGCAGTACTTC
NA,TRBJ2-1,TRBV19,few,CASLSRNEQFF,TGTGCCAGCCTCAGCCGCAATGAGCAGTTCTTC
NA,TRBJ1-6,TRBV2,many,CASSVSGTENNSPLHF,TGTGCCAGCAGTGTCTCCGGGACGGAAAATAATTCACCCCTCCACTTT
TRBD1,TRBJ2-3,TRBV20-1,NA,CSARDLPKAGGNTDTQYF,TGCAGTGCTAGAGATCTACCCAAGGCAGGGGGAAACACAGATACGCAGTATTTT
TRBD2,TRBJ2-7,TRBV3-1,NA,CASSLSLAGGYAYEQYF,TGTGCCAGCAGCCTGTCCTTAGCGGGGGGATATGCCTACGAGCAGTACTTC
TRBD2,TRBJ2-4,TRBV7-9,NA,CASSLERAGVNIQYF,TGTGCCAGCAGCTTAGAACGGGCGGGAGTCAACATTCAGTACTTC
TRBD1,TRBJ1-2,TRBV12-3/TRBV12-4,few,CASSLGGGTRGHNYGYTF,TGTGCCAGCAGTTTAGGTGGCGGCACCAGGGGGCATAACTATGGCTACACCTTC
NA,TRBJ2-2,TRBV28,few,CASSPPAVPNTGELFF,TGTGCCAGCAGTCCCCCAGCGGTTCCGAACACCGGGGAGCTGTTTTTT
NA,TRBJ2-7,TRBV3-1,few,CASSHPSDTSSYEQYF,TGTGCCAGCAGCCATCCTTCCGATACCAGCTCCTACGAGCAGTACTTC
NA,TRBJ1-3,TRBV12-3/TRBV12-4,once,CASSFFLASGNTIYF,TGTGCCAGCAGTTTTTTTCTGGCCTCTGGAAACACCATATATTTT
TRBD1,TRBJ2-7,TRBV24-1,many,CATSDSGQGTNEQYF,TGTGCCACCAGTGATTCGGGACAGGGGACTAACGAGCAGTACTTC
NA,TRBJ2-7,TRBV5-1,few,CASSLPSSSYEQYF,TGCGCCAGCAGCCTGCCGTCTAGCTCCTACGAGCAGTACTTC
NA,TRBJ2-6,TRBV9,few,CASSVELSGANVLTF,TGTGCCAGCAGCGTAGAGTTGTCTGGGGCCAACGTCCTGACTTTC
NA,TRBJ2-7,TRBV11-2,NA,CASSISYEQYF,TGTGCCAGCAGCATTTCCTACGAGCAGTACTTC
NA,TRBJ2-3,TRBV2,many,CASSEGAGPRDTDTQYF,TGTGCCAGCAGTGAAGGGGCGGGCCCTCGGGACACAGATACGCAGTATTTT
NA,TRBJ1-1,TRBV29-1,few,CSVGLTNTEAFF,TGCAGCGTGGGACTTACTAACACTGAAGCTTTCTTT
TRBD1,TRBJ2-4,TRBV5-1,few,CASSLAWSQGLNIQYF,TGCGCCAGCAGCTTGGCCTGGTCACAGGGGTTGAACATTCAGTACTTC
NA,TRBJ2-1,TRBV4-1,few,CASSQWGTYEQFF,TGCGCCAGCAGCCAATGGGGGACGTATGAGCAGTTCTTC
NA,TRBJ2-3,TRBV11-2,few,CASRPDTLGADTQYF,TGTGCCAGCAGACCTGACACGTTAGGGGCAGATACGCAGTATTTT
NA,TRBJ1-5,TRBV19,NA,CASSNIRQPQHF,TGTGCCAGTAGTAATATACGTCAGCCCCAGCATTTT
TRBD2,TRBJ2-7,TRBV12-3/TRBV12-4,many,CASRRRTSGNYEQYF,TGTGCCAGCAGGCGAAGGACTAGCGGAAACTACGAGCAGTACTTC
NA,TRBJ2-3,TRBV5-1,many,CASSLGVDTQYF,TGCGCCAGCAGCTTAGGAGTCGATACGCAGTATTTT
NA,TRBJ1-4,TRBV29-1,many,CSGGRTNEKLFF,TGCAGCGGGGGACGGACTAATGAAAAACTGTTTTTT
NA,TRBJ1-1,TRBV29-1,NA,CSVSKDMNTEAFF,TGCAGCGTTTCGAAGGATATGAACACTGAAGCTTTCTTT
TRBD1,TRBJ2-3,TRBV4-2,many,CASSQVRDRATDTQYF,TGTGCCAGCAGCCAAGTTCGGGACAGGGCCACAGATACGCAGTATTTT
TRBD2,TRBJ2-6,TRBV4-1,NA,CASSLTSGSGANVLTF,TGCGCCAGCAGTTTAACTAGCGGCTCTGGGGCCAACGTCCTGACTTTC
NA,TRBJ2-7,TRBV5-1,NA,CASSPDFATEYF,TGCGCCAGCAGCCCGGATTTTGCGACGGAGTACTTC
NA,TRBJ1-4,TRBV11-2,few,CASSRLDSEKLFF,TGTGCCAGCAGCCGTCTCGACAGCGAAAAACTGTTTTTT